This TCR beta chain was captured by sequencing in a study of cytomegalovirus exposure and HLA in healthy donors. The donors were members of the validation cohort, which comprised 100 to 150 subjects and was separate from the first cohort of 666 subjects. Measured with immunoSEQ multiplex PCR; TCRdb has only the in-frame clones, and not every one. Of some 140,000 clones in the sample, 86% were seen once. V shed 10 bases and J 3 bases; nucleotides not matched to a gene: 12. The CDR3 is made up of 15 amino acids. The germline CDR1 and CDR2 sequences are MNHEY and SMNVEV (reference sequence). Study-wide results and caveats: The study designated around 150 TCR beta chains cytomegalovirus-associated. In vitro assays verified that a few CMV-associated chains recognized CMV antigens specifically.

With respect to this clone: Its cognate antigen is unknown.

Sequenced material: PBMCs. The rearrangement uses TRBV27 and TRBJ2-3; 8 bases align to TRBD1. This TCR was sampled from a human donor in good health. This CDR3 is CATRRTGKGTDTQYF. CDR3 nucleotide sequence: TGTGCCACCCGACGGACAGGGAAAGGGACAGATACGCAGTATTTT.